The 21 T cell receptor beta chains in this list originate from one sample, sequenced in a study of T cells in Graves' hyperthyroidism and ophthalmopathy. Amplification of TCR beta CDR3 regions was performed using RNA transcripts as template. During a first-round RT-PCR of the TCR CDR3, the HTBI primer set was used. TCRdb used MiXCR to reprocess the multiplex PCR reads, holding one entry per CDR3 protein. The table lists 540,000 or so distinct CDR3 sequences, more than 45% of them singletons. Material for sequencing was peripheral blood or thyroid tissue (not recorded which). The receptors originated from an adult woman with Graves' disease, either hyperthyroidism or ophthalmopathy (not recorded which).

The chain links TRBV20-1 to TRBJ2-7; 8 bases line up with TRBD1. Per germline, CDR1 DFQATT and CDR2 SNEGSKA (reference sequence). The CDR3 runs to 14 residues. V lost 0 bases, J lost 7 bases, and 8 bases stayed unmatched. Here the CDR3 DNA reads TGCAGTGCTAGAGATCTGGCCAGGGGGCGGGAGCAGTACTTC. This gives the protein CSARDLARGREQYF.

With respect to this clonotype: The junction departs from the called germline gene at one end, perhaps through a read error. The gene calls are TRBV25-1 and TRBJ2-7, with a possible D match to TRBD2 (6 bases). The germline V gene encodes CDR1 MGHDK and CDR2 SYGVNS. CDR3 length: 13 amino acids. CDR3: CTSSSGTRYEQYF. In nucleotides, the CDR3 is TGTACCAGCAGCTCCGGGACTCGCTACGAGCAGTACTTC.

The CDR3 DNA is TGTGCCAGCAGCCGACAGGATAATGGCTACACCTTC. Translation gives CASSRQDNGYTF. The V call is TRBV12-3 or TRBV12-4, the J call TRBJ1-2; a weak D match, TRBD1 (6 bases). Trimming pared 6 bases from V and 6 bases from J, leaving 11 bases between. The CDR3 has 12 amino acids.

The chain recombines TRBV20-1 with TRBJ1-2, with 7 nucleotides matching TRBD1. The germline gives CDR1 DFQATT, CDR2 SNEGSKA (reference sequence). The CDR3 is 13 residues long. V lost 7 bases and J lost 2; bases outside the gene matches: 7. This chain's CDR3 is CSVRGQANYGYTF. In DNA form, the CDR3 reads TGCAGTGTTCGAGGACAGGCAAACTATGGCTACACCTTC.

The gene calls are TRBV29-1 and TRBJ2-2; 12 bases match TRBD2. The trim removed 7 bases at V and 8 bases at J, leaving 8 bases unmatched. Germline V gives CDR1 SQVTM, CDR2 ANQGSEA. The CDR3 extends over 14 amino acids. The chain's CDR3 is CSAPLAGGAGELFF. In nucleotides, the CDR3 is TGCAGCGCCCCACTAGCGGGAGGAGCTGGGGAGCTGTTTTTT.

The CDR3 sequence: CASSLRGELADTQYF. The CDR3 region has the DNA TGTGCCAGCAGCCTTCGGGGGGAGTTAGCAGATACGCAGTATTTT. The chain links TRBV7-9 to TRBJ2-3, with 7 bases matching TRBD2. V dropped 5 bases and J dropped 4; count of bases not matched to a gene: 9. Germline V lookup: CDR1 SEHNR, CDR2 FQNEAQ (reference sequence). The CDR3 sequence is 15 residues long.

This clonotype was found many times. The rearrangement uses TRBV13 and TRBJ2-5; D gene ambiguous. Trimming stripped 3 bases from V and 1 base from J, with 9 bases between. The CDR3 is 14 amino acids. The germline V gene has CDR1 PRHDT and CDR2 FYEKMQ (reference sequence). CDR3 in DNA: TGTGCCAGCAGCTTCAAAAGGAGCCAAGAGACCCAGTACTTC. Residues: CASSFKRSQETQYF.

V gene TRBV30 combines with J gene TRBJ1-4, with a tentative D call TRBD1 (6 bases). V lost 4 bases and J 5 bases, leaving 17 bases between the germline ends. Germline V gives CDR1 GTSNPN, CDR2 SVGIG (reference sequence). The CDR3 is made up of 15 amino acids. DNA of the CDR3: TGTGCCTGGACCCCGGGTGGGGGGCTAAATGAAAAACTGTTTTTT. This gives the protein CAWTPGGGLNEKLFF.

The sample holds one count of this clonotype. V usage is TRBV7-2 and J usage is TRBJ2-1; unclear D gene. Germline CDR1 SGHTA, CDR2 FQGNSA. The CDR3 contains 12 residues. V was trimmed by 3 bases and J by 6 bases, leaving 6 bases between them. The CDR3 here is CASSFRANEQFF. DNA of the CDR3: TGTGCCAGCAGCTTTCGGGCCAATGAGCAGTTCTTC.

This rearrangement joins TRBV7-9 to TRBJ1-6; 11 bases align to TRBD1. V lost 5 bases to trimming and J lost 13 bases; unmatched junction nucleotides: 7. Germline V gene sequence: CDR1 SEHNR, CDR2 FQNEAQ (reference sequence). The CDR3 contains 14 residues. CDR3 bases: TGTGCCAGCAGCACCGGGGACAGGGGGAAGCCCCTCCACTTT. Amino acid sequence: CASSTGDRGKPLHF. Full variable domain (missing parts from reference TRBV7-9 and TRBJ1-6): DTGVSQNPRHKITKRGQNVTFRCDPISEHNRLYWYRQTLGQGPEFLTYFQNEAQLEKSRLLSDRFSAERPKGSFSTLEIQRTEQGDSAMYLCASSTGDRGKPLHFGNGTRLTVT.

The chain joins TRBV10-2 to TRBJ1-1; the match to TRBD1 covers 7 bases. Germline V lookup: CDR1 WSHSY, CDR2 SAAADI. After removal of 7 bases from V and 1 base from J, the junction contained 6 bases not matched to a gene. CDR3 size: 14 residues. The CDR3 reads CASTTDRSNTEAFF. CDR3 nucleotide sequence: TGCGCCAGCACTACGGACAGGTCGAACACTGAAGCTTTCTTT.

The rearrangement uses TRBV12-3 or TRBV12-4 and TRBJ1-5, with TRBD1 matching 10 bases. V was pared by 6 bases and J by 2 bases, with 16 bases of the junction left unmatched. The CDR3 totals 19 residues. CDR3 in DNA: TGTGCCAGCAGGCCAAACCCCAGACAGGGGGCGAGTCGCAATCAGCCCCAGCATTTT. Its translation is CASRPNPRQGASRNQPQHF.

The rearrangement joins TRBV5-4 to TRBJ2-2; 11 bases are shared with TRBD2. After removal of 4 bases from V and 3 bases from J, the junction contained 11 bases not matched to a gene. This CDR3 region has 18 residues. Germline-derived CDR1 and CDR2 are SGHNT and YYREEE (reference sequence). The DNA for the CDR3 is TGTGCCAGCAGCCGCTTCACTAGCGGGAGACGTTACACCGGGGAGCTGTTTTTT. Translation gives CASSRFTSGRRYTGELFF.

This clonotype has ten or more counts. The chain uses TRBV7-8 and TRBJ2-5, with D unresolved. Between the trimmed V and J ends, which lost 4 bases and 2 bases, there was a span of 11 bases. Per germline, CDR1 SGHVS and CDR2 FQNEAQ. The CDR3 loop spans 14 amino acids. CDR3 bases: TGTGCCAGCAGCTCCCACAATCTTCAAGAGACCCAGTACTTC. Its translation: CASSSHNLQETQYF.

This rearrangement joins TRBV29-1 to TRBJ1-2; D ambiguous. The V end was cut by 0 bases, the J end by 3 bases, with 8 bases between. The germline V gene encodes CDR1 SQVTM and CDR2 ANQGSEA. The CDR3 is 13 amino acids. The CDR3 reads CSVEDRGYYGYTF. The DNA for the CDR3 is TGCAGCGTTGAAGATCGGGGTTACTATGGCTACACCTTC.

This clonotype was observed a single time. This chain connects TRBV7-2 to TRBJ2-3; 8 bases align to TRBD2. This CDR3 contains 15 residues. With V trimmed by 3 bases and J by 4 bases, 6 bases remained unmatched. Germline lookup yields CDR1 SGHTA and CDR2 FQGNSA. CDR3 sequence reads: CASSFRAGGPDTQYF. The CDR3 DNA is TGTGCCAGCAGCTTTAGGGCGGGAGGCCCAGATACGCAGTATTTT. The whole variable domain, filled in from reference TRBV7-2 and TRBJ2-3, reads GAGVSQSPSNKVTEKGKDVELRCDPISGHTALYWYRQSLGQGLEFLIYFQGNSAPDKSGLPSDRFSAERTGGSVSTLTIQRTQQEDSAVYLCASSFRAGGPDTQYFGPGTRLTVL.

J is TRBJ1-5 and V is TRBV24-1; D might be TRBD1 (5 bases). The CDR3 is 14 amino acids. The V gene lost 5 bases and the J gene lost 6 bases, with 13 bases spanning the gap. Germline CDR1 and CDR2: KGHDR and SFDVKD. The DNA for the CDR3 is TGTGCCACCAGTGCGGAGGGGCGCGGTCAGCCCCAGCATTTT. Protein product: CATSAEGRGQPQHF.

The rearrangement links TRBV29-1 to TRBJ1-2, with a possible D match to TRBD1 (6 bases). The V end lost 0 bases, the J end lost 7 bases, and 24 bases lay between the germline ends. CDR1 and CDR2 (germline): SQVTM, ANQGSEA. The CDR3 contains 17 residues. The CDR3 DNA reads TGCAGCGTTGAAGAGAGACGGGGGGCTAAAGCAATCAGTGGCTACACCTTC. Amino acids: CSVEERRGAKAISGYTF.

For this clonotype: Because it lacks the conserved phenylalanine or tryptophan at the end, this CDR3 is likely a read error. This rearrangement joins TRBV6-2 or TRBV6-3 to TRBJ1-6; D is unresolved. V was shortened by 3 bases and J by 9 bases, with 0 bases between the two germline ends. The CDR3 extends over 10 amino acids. Per the germline V gene, CDR1 is MNHEY and CDR2 is SVGEGT. Here the CDR3 reads CASSYSPLHL. The CDR3 bases are TGTGCCAGCAGTTATTCACCCCTCCACCTT.

This clonotype occurred many times. This rearrangement joins TRBV10-3 to TRBJ2-5; D is possibly TRBD2 (7 bases). V lost 4 bases and J 5 bases, leaving 17 bases between the germline ends. CDR3 length equals 15 residues. The germline gives CDR1 ENHRY, CDR2 SYGVKD. CDR3 protein: CAISGGGLEGETQYF. CDR3 coding DNA: TGTGCCATCAGTGGCGGGGGCCTTGAGGGGGAGACCCAGTACTTC.

This clonotype was seen ten or more times. V and J are TRBV19 and TRBJ1-2, with D unclear. Germline V gene sequence: CDR1 LNHDA, CDR2 SQIVND (reference sequence). V lost 4 bases to trimming and J lost 6 bases, with 12 bases between them. This CDR3 has 13 residues. CDR3 DNA: TGTGCCAGTAGTACCCGGACGTATAATGGCTACACCTTC. Amino acid sequence: CASSTRTYNGYTF.